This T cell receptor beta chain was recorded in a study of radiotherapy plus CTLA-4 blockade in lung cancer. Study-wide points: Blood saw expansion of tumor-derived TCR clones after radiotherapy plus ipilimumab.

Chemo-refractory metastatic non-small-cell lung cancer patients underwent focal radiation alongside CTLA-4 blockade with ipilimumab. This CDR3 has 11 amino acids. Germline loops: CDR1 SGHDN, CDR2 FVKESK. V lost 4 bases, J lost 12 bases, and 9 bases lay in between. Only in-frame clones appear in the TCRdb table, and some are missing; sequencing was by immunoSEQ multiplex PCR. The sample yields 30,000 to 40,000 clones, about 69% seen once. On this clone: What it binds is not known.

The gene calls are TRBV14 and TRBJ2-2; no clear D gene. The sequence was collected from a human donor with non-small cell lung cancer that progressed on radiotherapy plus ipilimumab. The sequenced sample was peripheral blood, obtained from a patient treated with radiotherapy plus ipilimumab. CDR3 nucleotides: TGTGCCAGCAGCCCCGGACGCAAGCTGTTTTTT. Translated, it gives CASSPGRKLFF.